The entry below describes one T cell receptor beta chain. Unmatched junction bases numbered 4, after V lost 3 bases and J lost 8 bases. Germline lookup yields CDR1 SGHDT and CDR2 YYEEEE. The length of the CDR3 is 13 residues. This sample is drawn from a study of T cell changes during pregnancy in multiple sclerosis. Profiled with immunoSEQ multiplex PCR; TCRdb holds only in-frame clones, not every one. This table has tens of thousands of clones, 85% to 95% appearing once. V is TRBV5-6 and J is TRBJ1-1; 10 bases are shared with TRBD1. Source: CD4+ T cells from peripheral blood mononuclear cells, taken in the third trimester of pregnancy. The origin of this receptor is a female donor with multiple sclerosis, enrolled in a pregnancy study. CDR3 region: CASSSGQGKEAFF. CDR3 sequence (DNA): TGTGCCAGCAGCTCGGGACAGGGGAAAGAAGCTTTCTTT.